A selection of T cell receptor beta chains follows, all from one sample in a study of cytomegalovirus exposure and HLA in healthy donors. The protocol was immunoSEQ multiplex PCR, while the TCRdb copy is restricted to in-frame clones and leaves out a portion. This sample has tens of thousands of clones, with about 76% found just once. Sequenced sample: PBMCs. The receptor set was obtained from a male donor in good health and CMV-seropositive. Both conserved end residues are part of each CDR3. The D gene is left open where the match is weak. Rows may omit the clone size; those that give it use once, few, many or a size class.

v_call	d_call	j_call	clone_size	cdr3_aa	cdr3_nt
TRBV6-1	NA	TRBJ1-5	NA	CASSGQGSNQPQHF	TGTGCCAGCAGTGGGCAGGGGAGCAATCAGCCCCAGCATTTT
TRBV28	TRBD1	TRBJ2-7	NA	CASSLGGTGGPEQYF	TGTGCCAGCAGTTTGGGGGGGACAGGGGGGCCCGAGCAGTACTTC
TRBV4-2	TRBD2	TRBJ2-3	NA	CASSQDFPGLAGTRTDTQYF	TGTGCCAGCAGCCAAGATTTTCCCGGACTAGCGGGAACCCGCACAGATACGCAGTATTTT
TRBV5-1	NA	TRBJ2-1	NA	CASSLIAASEENEQFF	TGCGCCAGCAGCTTGATAGCGGCATCCGAGGAAAATGAGCAGTTCTTC
TRBV11-1	NA	TRBJ2-5	NA	CASSLGSRETQYF	TGTGCCAGCAGCTTAGGCTCGAGAGAGACCCAGTACTTC
TRBV5-5	NA	TRBJ1-4	NA	CASSGQTNEKLFF	TGTGCCAGCAGCGGCCAAACTAATGAAAAACTGTTTTTT
TRBV7-6	NA	TRBJ2-1	NA	CASSETGRPYNEQFF	TGTGCCAGCAGCGAGACAGGGAGGCCCTACAATGAGCAGTTCTTC
TRBV19	NA	TRBJ2-1	NA	CASSPSSYNEQFF	TGTGCCAGTAGTCCGAGCTCCTACAATGAGCAGTTCTTC
TRBV27	TRBD1	TRBJ1-2	NA	CASSHGQGNYGYTF	TGTGCCAGCAGTCACGGACAGGGGAACTATGGCTACACCTTC
TRBV6-1	NA	TRBJ1-5	NA	CASSGGQRGRQPQHF	TGTGCCAGCAGTGGGGGTCAGCGGGGTAGGCAGCCCCAGCATTTT
TRBV4-3	TRBD2	TRBJ2-2	NA	CASSQEAGVAGELFF	TGCGCCAGCAGCCAAGAGGCGGGGGTTGCCGGGGAGCTGTTTTTT
TRBV9	TRBD2	TRBJ2-7	few	CASSVGDSGSPEQYF	TGTGCCAGCAGCGTAGGGGATAGCGGGAGTCCCGAGCAGTACTTC
TRBV7-9	NA	TRBJ1-3	NA	CASSRGSAGNTIYF	TGTGCCAGCAGCCGAGGCTCTGCGGGAAACACCATATATTTT
TRBV19	NA	TRBJ2-3	once	CASSRQEPQNTQYF	TGTGCCAGTAGTCGACAGGAACCTCAAAATACGCAGTATTTT
TRBV6-1	TRBD1	TRBJ1-2	NA	CASSERQGANYGYTF	TGTGCCAGCAGTGAAAGACAGGGAGCTAACTATGGCTACACCTTC
TRBV11-3	NA	TRBJ2-7	NA	CASSGPQGRAQYF	TGTGCCAGCAGCGGACCTCAGGGGCGTGCGCAGTACTTC
TRBV5-8	TRBD1	TRBJ1-4	NA	CASSVGQGNEKLFF	TGTGCCAGCAGCGTGGGACAGGGGAATGAAAAACTGTTTTTT
TRBV18	TRBD1	TRBJ1-2	few	CASSPGTDNYGYTF	TGTGCCAGCTCACCCGGGACAGATAACTATGGCTACACCTTC
TRBV2	TRBD1	TRBJ2-3	NA	CASRGQGFPDTQYF	TGTGCCAGCAGGGGACAGGGGTTCCCCGATACGCAGTATTTT
TRBV11-2	NA	TRBJ1-5	NA	CASSWWGTYSNQPQHF	TGTGCCAGCAGTTGGTGGGGGACTTATAGCAATCAGCCCCAGCATTTT
TRBV29-1	TRBD1	TRBJ2-5	NA	CSIWDSPIEEQYF	TGCAGCATATGGGACAGCCCTATAGAGGAGCAGTACTTC
TRBV19	NA	TRBJ2-2	NA	CASRPGAGELFF	TGTGCCAGCAGACCAGGGGCCGGGGAGCTGTTTTTT
TRBV12-5	TRBD1	TRBJ2-1	once	CASGLVHGDRGFF	TGTGCTAGTGGTTTGGTACACGGCGACAGGGGCTTCTTC
TRBV5-1	NA	TRBJ2-5	NA	CASSFGPGQVETQYF	TGCGCCAGCAGCTTTGGACCGGGACAAGTGGAGACCCAGTACTTC
TRBV10-2	NA	TRBJ2-2	NA	CASSESGGTAGELFF	TGCGCCAGCAGTGAGTCTGGCGGGACGGCCGGGGAGCTGTTTTTT
TRBV7-6	TRBD1	TRBJ1-1	NA	CASSPRTGGNTEAFF	TGTGCCAGCAGCCCACGGACAGGGGGGAACACTGAAGCTTTCTTT
TRBV5-4	TRBD1	TRBJ1-3	NA	CASSAGGSVGNTIYF	TGTGCCAGCAGCGCAGGGGGCTCGGTCGGAAACACCATATATTTT
TRBV15	TRBD2	TRBJ2-3	NA	CATRVSGGAHTDTQYF	TGTGCCACCAGGGTTAGCGGGGGGGCCCACACAGATACGCAGTATTTT
TRBV14	TRBD2	TRBJ2-1	few	CASSQGRLGLGYNEQFF	TGTGCCAGCAGCCAAGGTCGTCTGGGACTAGGGTACAATGAGCAGTTCTTC
TRBV30	TRBD2	TRBJ2-1	NA	CAWSENTGGEQFF	TGTGCCTGGAGTGAAAACACGGGGGGGGAGCAGTTCTTC
TRBV10-1	TRBD2	TRBJ2-3	NA	CASSELAGFTDTQYF	TGCGCCAGCTCCGAACTAGCGGGGTTCACAGATACGCAGTATTTT
TRBV9	NA	TRBJ2-7	NA	CASSPQGQRAYEQYF	TGTGCCAGCAGCCCCCAAGGCCAGCGGGCCTACGAGCAGTACTTC
TRBV7-9	TRBD1	TRBJ2-2	once	CASSSYRGGSTGELFF	TGTGCCAGCAGCTCCTACAGGGGTGGGAGCACCGGGGAGCTGTTTTTT
TRBV18	NA	TRBJ2-7	once	CASSPRSNSYEQYF	TGTGCCAGCTCACCTAGAAGCAACAGCTACGAGCAGTACTTC
TRBV5-4	TRBD2	TRBJ2-7	NA	CASSRDGRGEQYF	TGTGCCAGCAGCCGGGACGGGAGGGGCGAGCAGTACTTC
TRBV5-6	TRBD2	TRBJ2-5	NA	CASSFRLAGQETQYF	TGTGCCAGCAGCTTCAGACTAGCGGGGCAAGAGACCCAGTACTTC
TRBV18	TRBD1	TRBJ2-7	NA	CASSPRQGASYEQYF	TGTGCCAGCTCACCACGGCAGGGGGCATCCTACGAGCAGTACTTC
TRBV27	TRBD1	TRBJ2-4	few	CASSKDRGDSAKNIQYF	TGTGCCAGCAGTAAAGACAGGGGGGATAGCGCCAAAAACATTCAGTACTTC
TRBV5-1	TRBD1	TRBJ1-2	NA	CASSLTGTGNYGYTF	TGCGCCAGCAGCTTAACCGGGACAGGGAACTATGGCTACACCTTC
TRBV29-1	TRBD1	TRBJ1-2	NA	CSVEYPGGYGYTF	TGCAGCGTTGAATACCCAGGGGGCTATGGCTACACCTTC
TRBV9	NA	TRBJ2-7	NA	CASSVEEGLGGQQYF	TGTGCCAGCAGCGTAGAGGAGGGACTGGGTGGGCAGCAGTACTTC
TRBV19	TRBD1	TRBJ1-5	NA	CASTPNRGGQPQHF	TGTGCCAGTACCCCTAACAGGGGAGGACAGCCCCAGCATTTT
TRBV4-1	NA	TRBJ2-7	NA	CASSQGQKQYF	TGCGCCAGCAGCCAAGGTCAGAAACAGTACTTC
TRBV6-1	TRBD1	TRBJ2-5	NA	CASRKTGVETQYF	TGTGCCAGCAGGAAGACAGGGGTCGAGACCCAGTACTTC
TRBV7-9	TRBD2	TRBJ2-1	NA	CASSPRTSGSSRGGNEQFF	TGTGCCAGCAGCCCCCGGACTAGCGGGAGTTCTAGGGGTGGCAATGAGCAGTTCTTC
TRBV9	TRBD2	TRBJ2-3	NA	CASSVRLADSDDTQYF	TGTGCCAGCAGCGTAAGACTAGCGGACTCAGATGATACGCAGTATTTT
TRBV10-2	TRBD2	TRBJ2-1	few	CASRPSSGGRLGEQFF	TGCGCCAGCAGGCCATCTAGCGGGGGGCGTCTCGGTGAGCAGTTCTTC
TRBV5-6	NA	TRBJ1-1	NA	CASSYSGVLMNTEAFF	TGTGCCAGCAGCTATTCAGGGGTGTTAATGAACACTGAAGCTTTCTTT
TRBV10-2	TRBD2	TRBJ2-1	once	CASSDSGGTYNEQFF	TGCGCCAGCAGTGATAGCGGGGGGACCTACAATGAGCAGTTCTTC
TRBV5-4	NA	TRBJ1-2	NA	CASSILDGANGYTF	TGTGCCAGCAGCATCTTGGATGGGGCGAATGGCTACACCTTC